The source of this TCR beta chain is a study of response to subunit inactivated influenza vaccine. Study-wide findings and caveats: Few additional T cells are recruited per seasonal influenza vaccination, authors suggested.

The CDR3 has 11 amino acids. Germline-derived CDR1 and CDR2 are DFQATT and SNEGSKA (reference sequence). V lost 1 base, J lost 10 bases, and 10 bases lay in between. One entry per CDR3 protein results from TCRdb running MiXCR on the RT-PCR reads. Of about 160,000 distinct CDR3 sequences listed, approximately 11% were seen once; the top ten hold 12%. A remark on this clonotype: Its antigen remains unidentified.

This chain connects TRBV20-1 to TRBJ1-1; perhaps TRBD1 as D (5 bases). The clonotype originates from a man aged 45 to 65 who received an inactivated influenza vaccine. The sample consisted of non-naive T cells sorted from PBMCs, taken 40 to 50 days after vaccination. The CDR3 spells CSARARGVAFF. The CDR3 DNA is TGCAGTGCTAGAGCCCGAGGGGTAGCTTTCTTT.